The 22 T cell receptor beta chains presented below share a single source sample, sequenced in a study of blood T cell repertoires in COVID-19. Measured with immunoSEQ multiplex PCR; TCRdb has only the in-frame clones, and not every one. The repertoire holds roughly 150,000 clones, 84% seen once, with 9.8% in the top ten. The sequencing sample was made of peripheral blood. These receptors came from a woman aged 45-65 years with acute or convalescent COVID-19.

This rearrangement joins TRBV7-3 to TRBJ1-1; 8 bases agree with TRBD1. CDR1 is SGHTA and CDR2 is FQGTGA in the germline V gene. CDR3 length: 14 residues. V dropped 4 bases and J dropped 4; count of bases not matched to a gene: 5. CDR3 in amino acids: CASSSTGGITEAFF. The CDR3 DNA sequence: TGTGCCAGCAGCTCTACAGGGGGAATCACTGAAGCTTTCTTT.

The chain joins TRBV18 to TRBJ2-7; D not resolved. Germline V gene data show CDR1 as KGHSH and CDR2 as LQKENI. The ends were cut back, 1 base at V and 4 bases at J, with 5 bases in the middle. CDR3 size: 12 residues. The CDR3 nucleotides read TGTGCCAGCTCACCACTGGAGTACGAGCAGTACTTC. Its protein is CASSPLEYEQYF. Full variable domain (missing parts from reference TRBV18 and TRBJ2-7): NAGVMQNPRHLVRRRGQEARLRCSPMKGHSHVYWYRQLPEEGLKFMVYLQKENIIDESGMPKERFSAEFPKEGPSILRIQQVVRGDSAAYFCASSPLEYEQYFGPGTRLTVT.

This chain connects TRBV18 to TRBJ1-5, with D maybe TRBD1 (6 bases). Looked up from germline, CDR1 is KGHSH and CDR2 is LQKENI. The CDR3 length is 13 residues. The ends were cut back, 5 bases at V and 5 bases at J, with 10 bases in the middle. The CDR3 DNA sequence: TGTGCCAGCTCAAAGGCAGGGGATCAGCCCCAGCATTTT. As protein: CASSKAGDQPQHF.

In this sample, this clone turned up once. V gene TRBV19 combines with J gene TRBJ1-5, with 9 nucleotides matching TRBD1. Looked up from germline, CDR1 is LNHDA and CDR2 is SQIVND (reference sequence). Trimming cost V 4 bases and J 0 bases; bases outside gene matches: 4. The length of the CDR3 is 16 residues. In DNA form, the CDR3 reads TGTGCCAGTAGTACCCGACAGGGGGATAGCAATCAGCCCCAGCATTTT. This translates into CASSTRQGDSNQPQHF.

The chain recombines TRBV3-1 (or the pseudogene TRBV3-2) with TRBJ1-5; TRBD1 might be the D (5 bases). CDR1 LGHDT and CDR2 YNNKEL come from the germline V gene (reference sequence). This CDR3 is 17 amino acids long. V lost 5 bases to trimming and J lost 0 bases, with 17 bases between them. The CDR3 region has the DNA TGTGCCAGCAGCGAAGCTGACAGAAAATATAGCAATCAGCCCCAGCATTTT. It translates to CASSEADRKYSNQPQHF.

The rearrangement joins TRBV29-1 to TRBJ1-1; the D gene is possibly TRBD1 (5 bases). V lost 7 bases and J lost 5, with 8 bases in between. The germline CDR1 and CDR2 sequences are SQVTM and ANQGSEA. The CDR3 covers 10 residues. The CDR3 bases are TGCAGCGACGGGGGGACTGAAGCTTTCTTT. Translating it yields CSDGGTEAFF.

The V and J genes are TRBV6-6 and TRBJ2-5, with 8 positions matching TRBD2. CDR1 is MNHNY and CDR2 is SVGAGI in the germline V gene (reference sequence). The CDR3 extends over 15 amino acids. V was pared by 6 bases and J by 5 bases, with 11 bases of the junction left unmatched. In DNA form, the CDR3 reads TGTGCCAGCAGCCCTGACGGGAGGGCCTGGGAGACCCAGTACTTC. Its protein is CASSPDGRAWETQYF.

This clone was detected a few times. The chain recombines TRBV7-6 with TRBJ1-2; 9 bases map to TRBD1. Per the germline V gene, CDR1 is SGHVS and CDR2 is FNYEAQ. The ends lost 0 bases at V and 4 bases at J; junction bases unmatched: 6. This CDR3 region has 16 residues. This chain's CDR3 is CASSLAMGQGGYGYTF. DNA of the CDR3: TGTGCCAGCAGCTTAGCTATGGGACAGGGTGGCTATGGCTACACCTTC.

This clone was seen a handful of times. This rearrangement joins TRBV4-1 to TRBJ2-7; possibly TRBD1 for D (6 bases). Germline assignment: CDR1 MGHRA and CDR2 YSYEKL. The CDR3 sequence is 15 residues long. The germline V and J ends were trimmed by 4 bases and 0 bases, with 13 bases remaining between them. CDR3 sequence reads: CASSPYGQPSYEQYF. Written as DNA, the CDR3 is TGCGCCAGCAGCCCCTATGGACAGCCCTCCTACGAGCAGTACTTC.

This sequence joins TRBV4-3 and TRBJ2-7, with 8 bases matching TRBD2. J was trimmed by 0 bases and V by 0 bases; bases with no gene match: 10. Germline V CDR1 and CDR2: LGHNA, YSLEER. This CDR3 contains 18 residues. The CDR3 DNA reads as TGCGCCAGCAGCCAAGATCTCTCGGGGGGGGGCCTCTCCTACGAGCAGTACTTC. Amino acids: CASSQDLSGGGLSYEQYF.

The chain carries TRBV9 and TRBJ2-2; D might be TRBD2 (5 bases). Trimming cost V 0 bases and J 2 bases, with 11 bases left between them. Germline loops: CDR1 SGDLS, CDR2 YYNGEE. The CDR3 totals 16 residues. CDR3: CASSVGGSINTGELFF. The CDR3 DNA is TGTGCCAGCAGCGTAGGAGGGAGCATCAACACCGGGGAGCTGTTTTTT.

The CDR3 region has the DNA TGTGCCATCAGCCAACAACTAGCGGACGAACACAATGAGCAGTTCTTC. The encoded protein is CAISQQLADEHNEQFF. The genes are TRBV10-3 and TRBJ2-1; 8 bases align to TRBD2. Trimming took 6 bases from V and 5 from J; bases not matched to a gene: 12. The CDR3 runs to 16 residues. Germline lookup yields CDR1 ENHRY and CDR2 SYGVKD.

The chain employs TRBV27 and TRBJ2-7; TRBD1 agrees at 11 bases. Germline CDR1 reads MNHEY; CDR2 reads SMNVEV (reference sequence). CDR3 length: 15 amino acids. Trimming at V came to 2 bases and at J to 6 bases, leaving 6 bases not matched to a gene. Here the CDR3 reads CASSLRGQGAFEQYF. The CDR3 region has the DNA TGTGCCAGCAGTTTACGTGGACAGGGGGCGTTCGAGCAGTACTTC.

The gene calls are TRBV4-2 and TRBJ2-1; the match to TRBD2 covers 10 bases. The length of the CDR3 is 17 residues. Germline loops: CDR1 LGHNA, CDR2 YNFKEQ. V was clipped by 1 base and J by 6 bases; unmatched bases: 9. The CDR3 is CASSQVVAGGSGNEQFF. CDR3 sequence (DNA): TGTGCCAGCAGCCAAGTGGTAGCGGGAGGCTCAGGCAATGAGCAGTTCTTC.

As DNA, the CDR3 is TGTGCCAGCAGTGTGCAGGGGATACAGCCCCAGCATTTT. Amino acid sequence: CASSVQGIQPQHF. The J gene is TRBJ1-5, the V gene TRBV12-3 or TRBV12-4, with D possibly being TRBD1 (6 bases). The length of the CDR3 is 13 residues. The V end was cut by 5 bases, the J end by 7 bases, with 12 bases between.

This clone was counted once. The chain employs TRBV10-3 and TRBJ2-2; TRBD1 matches at 7 bases. V shed 5 bases and J 1 base; nucleotides not matched to a gene: 4. CDR1 is ENHRY, CDR2 SYGVKD, per germline. The CDR3 is 15 residues long. Here the CDR3 DNA reads TGTGCCATCAGTCGGGACAGCTTGAACACCGGGGAGCTGTTTTTT. Translated: CAISRDSLNTGELFF.

The V gene is TRBV7-2, the J gene TRBJ1-2; TRBD1 agrees at 7 bases. The CDR3 is 15 residues long. V shed 1 base and J 2 bases; nucleotides not matched to a gene: 4. Looked up from germline, CDR1 is SGHTA and CDR2 is FQGNSA. The DNA for the CDR3 is TGTGCCAGCAGCTTAGTGACACAGGGGAACTATGGCTACACCTTC. This sequence encodes CASSLVTQGNYGYTF.

The gene calls are TRBV9 and TRBJ1-1; the D gene is possibly TRBD1 (5 bases). Trimming stripped 2 bases from V and 1 base from J, with 6 bases between. CDR1 and CDR2 from the germline V gene are SGDLS and YYNGEE. This CDR3 region has 13 residues. This CDR3 reads CASSVQGNTEAFF. The CDR3 DNA reads TGTGCCAGCAGCGTTCAGGGGAACACTGAAGCTTTCTTT.

The chain has TRBV6-6 and TRBJ2-7; 7 bases match TRBD1. With V trimmed by 6 bases and J by 6 bases, 11 bases remained unmatched. Germline loops: CDR1 MNHNY, CDR2 SVGAGI (reference sequence). This CDR3 contains 14 residues. The CDR3 coding sequence is TGTGCCAGCAGAGAAGACAGGGCGTTTCCCGAGCAGTACTTC. Translation gives CASREDRAFPEQYF.

This clone was observed a single time. V and J are TRBV28 and TRBJ2-5; 12 bases fit TRBD1. V lost 2 bases and J lost 6; bases outside the gene matches: 7. The length of the CDR3 is 16 residues. The V gene's germline CDR1 is MDHEN and CDR2 SYDVKM. In DNA, the CDR3 is TGTGCCAGCAGTTTAAGGGACAGGGGGCCTATGAAGACCCAGTACTTC. Protein product: CASSLRDRGPMKTQYF.

The gene calls are TRBV28 and TRBJ2-5, with D unresolved. With 6 bases removed from V and 2 bases from J, the gap between germline ends came to 7 bases. The CDR3 loop spans 12 amino acids. Germline CDR1 and CDR2: MDHEN and SYDVKM. This CDR3 reads CASSERQETQYF. The DNA for the CDR3 is TGTGCCAGCAGCGAGCGACAAGAGACCCAGTACTTC.

The J gene is TRBJ2-7, the V gene TRBV4-3, with D unresolved. Deletions cut 0 bases from V and 4 bases from J, with 7 bases between. Germline CDR1 reads LGHNA; CDR2 reads YSLEER. This CDR3 is 13 amino acids long. The CDR3 sequence: CASSQEIKYEQYF. In DNA form, the CDR3 reads TGCGCCAGCAGCCAAGAAATCAAATACGAGCAGTACTTC.